This entry lists 30 T cell receptor beta chains sequenced from one sample in a study of identical twins. TCRdb re-derived calls from the 5' RACE reads in MiXCR, one entry per CDR3 protein. Among 600,000 to 800,000 distinct CDR3 sequences, 21% were seen once, and the ten largest hold more than 4%. These data were also filed under a second study, of T cells expressing NK-cell markers.

Source material: PBMCs. The receptor set was obtained from a woman younger than 30 in good health.

This chain connects TRBV10-3 to TRBJ1-1; D ambiguous. The V gene lost 6 bases and the J gene lost 3 bases, with 8 bases spanning the gap. The CDR3 runs to 12 residues. Germline V gene lookup returns CDR1 ENHRY and CDR2 SYGVKD. As DNA, the CDR3 is TGTGCCATCAGGAAGGGAGACACTGAAGCTTTCTTT. Its translation: CAIRKGDTEAFF.

V usage is TRBV10-3 and J usage is TRBJ1-1, with a weak D call TRBD1 (5 bases). Germline CDR1 reads ENHRY; CDR2 reads SYGVKD. Trimming removed 3 bases at V and 8 bases at J, with 16 bases between. This CDR3 is built from 14 residues. This CDR3 is CAISERGDRGEAFF. The CDR3 nucleotides read TGTGCCATCAGTGAAAGAGGGGATCGCGGGGAAGCTTTCTTT.

This clonotype came up a few times. This chain uses TRBV11-2 with TRBJ2-3; TRBD2 aligns across 7 bases. V lost 5 bases and J lost 0; bases outside the gene matches: 8. This CDR3 is 16 amino acids long. In germline, CDR1 is SGHAT, CDR2 FQNNGV. The CDR3 sequence is CASSLPSGLSTDTQYF. DNA for the CDR3: TGTGCCAGCAGCCTTCCTAGCGGCCTCAGCACAGATACGCAGTATTTT. The whole variable domain, remainder taken from reference TRBV11-2 and TRBJ2-3, is EAGVAQSPRYKIIEKRQSVAFWCNPISGHATLYWYQQILGQGPKLLIQFQNNGVVDDSQLPKDRFSAERLKGVDSTLKIQPAKLEDSAVYLCASSLPSGLSTDTQYFGPGTRLTVL.

The chain uses TRBV9 and TRBJ2-7, with D possibly matching TRBD1 (7 bases). This CDR3 has 15 residues. The germline gives CDR1 SGDLS, CDR2 YYNGEE. V was trimmed by 6 bases and J by 1 base, leaving 17 bases between them. CDR3 in amino acids: CASTLGGDSSYEQYF. In DNA form, the CDR3 reads TGTGCCAGCACCCTAGGAGGGGACAGTTCCTACGAGCAGTACTTC.

The gene calls are TRBV15 and TRBJ2-2; 8 bases line up with TRBD1. The CDR3 is 17 amino acids. V was pared by 0 bases and J by 5 bases, with 8 bases of the junction left unmatched. Per the germline V gene, CDR1 is LNHNV and CDR2 is YYDKDF (reference sequence). CDR3 region: CATSRDLLTGETGELFF. The CDR3 DNA reads TGTGCCACCAGCAGAGATCTCCTGACAGGGGAAACCGGGGAGCTGTTTTTT.

The rearrangement uses TRBV28 and TRBJ2-7; D is possibly TRBD1 (5 bases). The V gene's germline CDR1 is MDHEN and CDR2 SYDVKM. The CDR3 runs 15 residues. The V and J ends lost 8 bases and 1 base respectively, with 18 bases between them. In nucleotides, the CDR3 is TGTGCCAGCGGCCCCAGGGTGGTAGTGTCCTACGAGCAGTACTTC. Translation gives CASGPRVVVSYEQYF.

This clonotype was seen more than once but under ten times. The J gene is TRBJ2-7, the V gene TRBV12-3 or TRBV12-4, with 7 positions matching TRBD1. Trimming at V came to 3 bases and at J to 10 bases, leaving 3 bases not matched to a gene. The CDR3 consists of 11 residues. DNA for the CDR3: TGTGCCAGCAGTTTGCGGACAGGCCAGTACTTC. Protein: CASSLRTGQYF.

The rearrangement joins TRBV3-1 to TRBJ2-1, with 10 nucleotides matching TRBD2. The CDR3 consists of 17 residues. The germline gives CDR1 LGHDT, CDR2 YNNKEL (reference sequence). V lost 5 bases and J lost 2; bases outside the gene matches: 9. The CDR3 DNA reads TGTGCCAGCAGCTGGCTAGCGGGGGCGAGTCCCTACAATGAGCAGTTCTTC. It is translated as CASSWLAGASPYNEQFF.

The rearrangement links TRBV28 to TRBJ1-5, with TRBD1 identical over 9 bases. Germline-derived CDR1 and CDR2 are MDHEN and SYDVKM. The CDR3 is made up of 16 amino acids. V gave up 5 bases and J gave up 5 bases; unmatched junction bases: 10. Here the CDR3 DNA reads TGTGCCAGCAGTCTTACGGGACAGGGTATGGATCAGCCCCAGCATTTT. It yields the protein CASSLTGQGMDQPQHF.

The chain is built from TRBV5-1 and TRBJ1-1, with TRBD1 matching 7 bases. The germline CDR1 and CDR2 sequences are SGHRS and YFSETQ. With 4 bases clipped from V and 1 base from J, the junction kept 7 bases outside the gene matches. This CDR3 region has 15 residues. CDR3 DNA sequence: TGCGCCAGCAGCGGGGGGACAGCTTGGAACACTGAAGCTTTCTTT. This encodes CASSGGTAWNTEAFF.

The chain has TRBV6-1 and TRBJ2-2, with no clear D. The germline V gene encodes CDR1 MNHNS and CDR2 SASEGT. CDR3 size: 17 residues. V was clipped by 7 bases and J by 6 bases, with 24 bases between them. The CDR3 loop is CASKGKKIGVQAGELFF. The CDR3 DNA sequence: TGTGCCAGCAAGGGCAAAAAAATTGGGGTACAAGCCGGGGAGCTGTTTTTT.

The sample holds a few counts of this clonotype. V and J are TRBV20-1 and TRBJ1-1; TRBD1 might be the D (6 bases). The CDR3 is made up of 14 amino acids. Trimming took off 7 bases at V and 6 bases at J, with 21 bases between the two ends. Germline assignment: CDR1 DFQATT and CDR2 SNEGSKA (reference sequence). The CDR3 here is CSVGGSGISSEAFF. Written as DNA, the CDR3 is TGCAGTGTAGGGGGGAGCGGGATAAGCTCTGAAGCTTTCTTT.

This chain links TRBV12-3 or TRBV12-4 with TRBJ1-1; D is unresolved. Trimming took off 6 bases at V and 4 bases at J, with 9 bases between the two ends. CDR3 length: 12 residues. CDR3 residues: CASRVVSTEAFF. CDR3 nucleotides: TGTGCCAGCAGAGTAGTGAGCACTGAAGCTTTCTTT.

The chain recombines TRBV12-3 or TRBV12-4 with TRBJ1-2; D is unclear. This CDR3 has 12 amino acids. V shed 1 base and J shed 8 bases, with 8 bases lying between them. The CDR3 nucleotides read TGTGCCAGCAGTTTAGGGGTACGGGGCTACACCTTC. Translated: CASSLGVRGYTF.

This rearrangement joins TRBV7-2 to TRBJ1-2, with a possible D match to TRBD1 (5 bases). Germline loops: CDR1 SGHTA, CDR2 FQGNSA. This CDR3 spans 14 amino acids. V shed 5 bases and J shed 5 bases, with 15 bases lying between them. CDR3 amino acids: CASSPRTPGYGYTF. The CDR3 DNA sequence: TGTGCCAGCAGCCCTAGGACACCCGGTTATGGCTACACCTTC. The complete variable domain, with remaining parts taken from reference TRBV7-2 and TRBJ1-2, reads GAGVSQSPSNKVTEKGKDVELRCDPISGHTALYWYRQSLGQGLEFLIYFQGNSAPDKSGLPSDRFSAERTGGSVSTLTIQRTQQEDSAVYLCASSPRTPGYGYTFGSGTRLTVV.

The CDR3 spells CASGGDRLNIQYF. Here the CDR3 DNA reads TGTGCTAGTGGAGGGGACAGACTAAACATTCAGTACTTC. V is TRBV12-5 and J is TRBJ2-4, with 7 bases matching TRBD1. Trimming took 6 bases from V and 6 from J; bases not matched to a gene: 5. The CDR3 runs to 13 residues. Per the germline V gene, CDR1 is LGHNT and CDR2 is FRNRAP.

The gene calls are TRBV2 and TRBJ2-2; D uncertain. CDR1 SNHLY and CDR2 FYNNEI come from the germline V gene. The V gene lost 6 bases and the J gene lost 2 bases, with 10 bases spanning the gap. The CDR3 extends over 14 amino acids. Written as DNA, the CDR3 is TGTGCCAGCAGCGCCCCCCTAAACACCGGGGAGCTGTTTTTT. The encoded protein is CASSAPLNTGELFF.

The J gene is TRBJ2-7, the V gene TRBV5-1; the match to TRBD2 covers 12 bases. Trimming cost V 4 bases and J 0 bases; bases outside gene matches: 5. Germline CDR1 SGHRS, CDR2 YFSETQ. This CDR3 spans 16 amino acids. The chain's CDR3 is CASSRTSGTSSYEQYF. For the CDR3, the DNA is TGCGCCAGCAGCCGGACTAGCGGGACCAGCTCCTACGAGCAGTACTTC.

This chain joins TRBV20-1 and TRBJ2-1; 14 bases match TRBD2. This CDR3 spans 15 amino acids. Germline assignment: CDR1 DFQATT and CDR2 SNEGSKA (reference sequence). Trimming removed 5 bases from V and 9 bases from J; junction bases left unmatched: 9. The CDR3 sequence is CSAPKGLAGAGEQFF. CDR3 DNA: TGCAGTGCTCCGAAGGGACTAGCGGGGGCAGGTGAGCAGTTCTTC.

The genes are TRBV9 and TRBJ2-7; no firm D call. The germline V and J ends were trimmed by 0 bases and 1 base, with 8 bases remaining between them. This CDR3 region has 14 residues. Germline CDR1 reads SGDLS; CDR2 reads YYNGEE. DNA for the CDR3: TGTGCCAGCAGCGTAGAGGACCGGTCCTACGAGCAGTACTTC. It specifies CASSVEDRSYEQYF.

The gene calls are TRBV11-1 and TRBJ2-4; tentatively, D is TRBD2 (7 bases). Looked up from germline, CDR1 is SGHAT and CDR2 is FQDESV (reference sequence). This CDR3 is 18 amino acids long. Trimming cost V 4 bases and J 8 bases, with 27 bases left between them. The CDR3 DNA follows: TGTGCCAGCAGCTCGGTGAAAGGGGGGGACAAGATTCGAGACATTCAGTACTTC. This translates into CASSSVKGGDKIRDIQYF.

This clonotype was seen more than once but under ten times. This rearrangement joins TRBV27 to TRBJ1-2; D unclear. The germline gives CDR1 MNHEY, CDR2 SMNVEV (reference sequence). The CDR3 spans 12 residues. Trimming took 6 bases from V and 10 from J, leaving 15 bases between them. This CDR3 is CASRNRSTHYTF. The CDR3 nucleotides read TGTGCCAGCAGAAACAGAAGTACCCACTACACCTTC.

This clonotype was observed many times. The chain has TRBV20-1 and TRBJ1-1; 7 nucleotides agree with TRBD1. The CDR3 covers 13 residues. Germline trimming cut 5 bases from V and 0 bases from J; bases unmatched to any gene: 3. Germline CDR1 DFQATT, CDR2 SNEGSKA (reference sequence). The CDR3 region is CSAETGLNTEAFF. CDR3 DNA sequence: TGCAGTGCTGAGACAGGGCTGAACACTGAAGCTTTCTTT.

The chain carries TRBV19 and TRBJ2-2, with 9 nucleotides matching TRBD1. CDR1 is LNHDA and CDR2 is SQIVND in the germline V gene (reference sequence). CDR3 length: 15 amino acids. V was clipped by 3 bases and J by 6 bases; unmatched bases: 5. The DNA for the CDR3 is TGTGCCAGTAGTATTGGACAGGGGTGGGCCGGGGAGCTGTTTTTT. It translates to CASSIGQGWAGELFF.

This clonotype was seen a few times. The chain employs TRBV6-5 and TRBJ1-2; D is unresolved. V dropped 0 bases and J dropped 4 bases, with 9 bases sitting between them. The germline CDR1 and CDR2 sequences are MNHEY and SVGAGI. The CDR3 runs 14 residues. The CDR3 is CASSYSIQTYGYTF. CDR3 nucleotide sequence: TGTGCCAGCAGTTACTCGATACAGACCTATGGCTACACCTTC.

Only a few counts were recorded for this clonotype. CDR3 nucleotides: TGTGCCAGTGGCCGGGAGTCCTACAATGAGCAGTTCTTC. Amino acid sequence: CASGRESYNEQFF. The rearrangement links TRBV2 to TRBJ2-1, with D perhaps matching TRBD2 (6 bases). The CDR3 consists of 13 residues. V was pared by 9 bases and J by 1 base, with 10 bases between. From germline, CDR1 is SNHLY and CDR2 FYNNEI.

This clonotype was seen a few times. V usage is TRBV4-3 and J usage is TRBJ2-7; tentatively, D is TRBD1 (5 bases). The CDR3 loop spans 16 amino acids. The germline V gene encodes CDR1 LGHNA and CDR2 YSLEER. The ends were cut back, 0 bases at V and 2 bases at J, with 14 bases in the middle. The CDR3 reads CASSQEVQGGAYEQYF. The CDR3 nucleotides read TGCGCCAGCAGCCAAGAAGTTCAGGGTGGGGCCTACGAGCAGTACTTC.

The chain combines TRBV20-1 with TRBJ2-5; D is uncertain. The CDR3 is made up of 13 amino acids. Germline CDR1 DFQATT, CDR2 SNEGSKA (reference sequence). The V end lost 6 bases, the J end lost 2 bases, and 13 bases lay between the germline ends. DNA for the CDR3: TGCAGTGCCCGACGATTGATTCAAGAGACCCAGTACTTC. Its translation is CSARRLIQETQYF.

This clonotype has a count of ten or more. The CDR3 sequence: CASSWTSSTGELFF. DNA of the CDR3: TGCGCCAGCAGCTGGACTAGCTCAACCGGGGAGCTGTTTTTT. The J gene is TRBJ2-2, the V gene TRBV5-1; the match to TRBD2 covers 8 bases. Germline V lookup: CDR1 SGHRS, CDR2 YFSETQ. The trim removed 3 bases at V and 5 bases at J, leaving 3 bases unmatched. The CDR3 loop spans 14 amino acids.

This clonotype was seen a few times. The rearrangement uses TRBV20-1 and TRBJ2-1; 8 nucleotides line up with TRBD2. The CDR3 totals 13 residues. V dropped 5 bases and J dropped 4; count of bases not matched to a gene: 4. The germline CDR1 and CDR2 sequences are DFQATT and SNEGSKA (reference sequence). The CDR3 DNA reads TGCAGTGCTCGAATAGCGGGGTACAATGAGCAGTTCTTC. It is translated as CSARIAGYNEQFF.